This T cell receptor (beta chain) was recorded in a study of follicular helper T cells after annual influenza vaccination (dated by TCRdb to the late 2010s). Context from the whole study: Blood was drawn on days 0, 7 and 28 after each seasonal influenza vaccination. The 2013-2014 samples were cryopreserved, while the 2015 samples were processed right after collection. To study recall of cTfh clones, some subjects were followed across successive annual vaccinations spanning the 2013-2014, 2014-2015 and 2015-2016 seasons. One week after vaccination, a second recruited cohort of roughly twelve subjects (Table S1) displayed a similar ICOS+CD38+ cTfh response. Multi-year samples were available from six subjects, with four subjects covering two vaccination seasons and two subjects covering three seasons.

A note on this clone: Its antigen target is currently unknown. There are no base qualities to consult, and no much larger clone falls within one base.

Reading the label with the study, this specimen's time point is: 2014-2015 season, pre-vaccination. TCRB sequencing was used to follow sorted CD4 subsets from the blood of adults before and after they were given the seasonal inactivated influenza vaccine (Fluvarix). Subjects were considered eligible if community-dwelling and if influenza vaccine had not been received in the prior 6 months. Influenza vaccine contraindications, substance abuse, HIV/AIDS, active malignancy, immunomodulatory medication and active illness such as respiratory infection were included among the exclusion criteria. At each time point, about 35 to 110 mL of blood was collected. Ficoll-Paque PLUS or SepMate separation was used to isolate PBMC. As a comparison non-Tfh subset, CXCR5- memory CD4 T cells were sorted. Cell subsets were sorted from PBMC on a BD FACS Aria before DNA extraction. From its cysteine to its phenylalanine, the CDR3 spans 12 amino acids. Of all the DNA, just the CDR3 is kept, 36 bases in frame from base 1. Clipping removes 10 bases from V and 3 bases from J, with 4 as the unmatched junction base count. The germline V gene sets CDR1 to MNHEY and CDR2 to SVGAGI.

Broader findings and caveats from the paper: Only roughly 10-21% of analyzed cells yielded productive TCRB sequences, so sampling of rare clonotypes was not possible. Day 7 ICOS+CD38+ clones were most often found later in ICOS-CD38- cTfh, suggesting that subset may serve as a memory reservoir. ICOS+CD38+ cTfh clonality correlated with the frequency of that population, and its change correlated with the change in circulating plasmablast frequency. When influenza clone enrichment was assessed, the possibility that the much larger non-cTfh compartments were undersampled could not be excluded. A recurrent oligoclonal ICOS+CD38+ cTfh response containing tetramer and AIM influenza-specific clonotypes was recalled by successive annual vaccinations.

Libraries were constructed by the immunoSEQ multiplex PCR assay. Adaptive Biotechnologies carried out TCRB amplification, library preparation, sequencing and preliminary bioinformatics at Survey level resolution. As for the authors' bioinformatics: Clonality was calculated in R as 1 minus normalized Shannon entropy, and the Gini index was calculated with the R package ineq. To get the overlap score, the summed counts of shared sequences were divided by the total counts of all sequences in both of the compared samples. The significance of shared clonotypes was tested with Fisher's exact test, assuming a theoretical repertoire of 10^7 TCRB sequences. This is the immuneACCESS table as TCRdb keeps it, with only in-frame sequences that have V and J called. A part of the clones is gone; compared with another copy, unresolved V genes explain less than half, and the rest is unexplained. The DNA gave D and trimming, while V, J and clone size come from that table. Here the sample has roughly 14,000 clones; 84% occur a single time. The ten largest clonotypes hold around 0.3% of the sample.

This material consisted of CXCR5- memory CD4+ T cells sorted from blood, taken on the day of influenza vaccination. The meaning of the sample's cell subset or site label: CXCR5- memory CD4 T cells. The V gene is TRBV6-5 and the J gene is TRBJ1-2, with 8 bases aligning to TRBD1. The TCR comes from an adult who received the influenza vaccine. The nucleotides are TGTGCCATCAAGACAGGGGACTATGGCTACACCTTC. Translated, it gives CAIKTGDYGYTF.